This note documents a single T cell receptor beta chain sequence. Germline values: CDR1 LGHNT, CDR2 FRNRAP. The V segment lost 3 bases and the J segment 5 bases; nucleotides outside the gene matches: 12. The CDR3 runs to 16 residues. The data stem from a study of shared clonotypes between healthy human individuals. Looking at the study overall: Three CD4 naive, three CD4 memory, two CD8 naive and one CD8 memory plate were used per donor.

Sorted subsets were amplified in replicate PCRs using around 0.2 ug DNA, tens of thousands of T cell genomes. Sequencing was performed with immunoSEQ multiplex PCR; in TCRdb, only in-frame clones are kept and a portion is missing. The repertoire holds 2 million to 3 million clones, over 85% seen once, with 0.36% in the top ten. The chain uses TRBV12-5 and TRBJ2-7; 8 bases fit TRBD1. The source material was naive CD4+ T cells from PBMCs. Regarding subset: CD45RA+ positively selected. This receptor was identified in a man aged 18 to 35 in good health. Some clones in this sample may be carry-over from other donors' samples. CDR3 bases: TGTGCTAGTGGTTTTTGTGGACAGGGTGAATGGGACGAGCAGTACTTC. It is translated as CASGFCGQGEWDEQYF.